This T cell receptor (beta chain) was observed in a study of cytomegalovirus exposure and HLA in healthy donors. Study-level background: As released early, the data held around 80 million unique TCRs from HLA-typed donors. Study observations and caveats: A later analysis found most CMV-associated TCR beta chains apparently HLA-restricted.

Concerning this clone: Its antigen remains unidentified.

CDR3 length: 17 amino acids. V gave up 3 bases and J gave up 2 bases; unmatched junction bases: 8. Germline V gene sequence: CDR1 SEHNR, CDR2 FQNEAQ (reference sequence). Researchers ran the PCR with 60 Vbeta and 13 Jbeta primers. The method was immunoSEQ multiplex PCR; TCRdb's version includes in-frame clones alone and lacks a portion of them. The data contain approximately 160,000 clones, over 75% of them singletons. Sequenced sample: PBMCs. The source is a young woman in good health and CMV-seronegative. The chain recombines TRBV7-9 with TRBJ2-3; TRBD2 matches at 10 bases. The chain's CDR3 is CASSLGLAPDNTDTQYF. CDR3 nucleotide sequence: TGTGCCAGCAGCTTGGGACTAGCGCCCGATAACACAGATACGCAGTATTTT.